A single sample is the source of the 9 T cell receptor beta chains below, sequenced in a study of tumor and adjacent non-tumor tissue in lung cancer. The template was RNA from unsorted bulk tissue. A modified ARM-PCR protocol with three rounds of nested PCR amplified TCRbeta. One entry per CDR3 protein, called by TCRdb with MiXCR from the multiplex PCR reads. The sample contains approximately 120,000 distinct CDR3 sequences, more than 60% of which appear only once. Sequenced input: lung tumor tissue. These receptors were collected from a woman aged 60 to 75 with non-small cell lung cancer.

This chain connects TRBV5-6 to TRBJ1-1; no firm D call. V lost 2 bases and J lost 3, with 8 bases in between. Germline CDR1 SGHDT, CDR2 YYEEEE. The CDR3 length is 13 residues. As DNA, the CDR3 is TGTGCCAGCAGCTTATTAGGGTACACTGAAGCTTTCTTT. Translating it yields CASSLLGYTEAFF.

Remarks on this clonotype: The CDR3 ends on some other residue instead of the conserved phenylalanine or tryptophan, so this is likely a read error. This CDR3 reads CASSPRQFSSLHY. As DNA, the CDR3 is TGTGCCAGCAGCCCCCGACAGTTTTCATCCCTCCACTAT. The chain employs TRBV11-2 and TRBJ1-6; D is perhaps TRBD1 (5 bases). This CDR3 has 13 amino acids. Germline V gene lookup returns CDR1 SGHAT and CDR2 FQNNGV.

As for this clonotype: The conserved closing phenylalanine or tryptophan is absent in this CDR3, likely reflecting a read error. V usage is TRBV23-1 and J usage is TRBJ1-5; D gene uncertain. TRBV23-1 is designated an ORF whose function remains uncertain. Trimming cost V 6 bases and J 3 bases, with 12 bases left between them. This CDR3 contains 14 residues. This CDR3 reads CASRRIKFNQPQHS. Here the CDR3 DNA reads TGCGCCAGCAGAAGGATCAAATTCAATCAGCCCCAGCATTCT.

For this clonotype: This may arise from a read error, as a much more abundant clone is one base away. The V gene is TRBV20-1, the J gene TRBJ2-1, with TRBD2 identical over 11 bases. Trimming removed 0 bases from V and 6 bases from J; junction bases left unmatched: 16. CDR1 and CDR2 (germline): DFQATT, SNEGSKA (reference sequence). CDR3 length equals 19 residues. The DNA for the CDR3 is TGCAGTGCTAGAGATCGGGGGCTAGCGGGGGGCCTAGGTAGCAATGAGCAGTTCTTC. Its translation is CSARDRGLAGGLGSNEQFF.

The chain employs TRBV10-1 and TRBJ1-1; 10 nucleotides align to TRBD1. J was trimmed by 5 bases and V by 10 bases; bases with no gene match: 13. Germline-derived CDR1 and CDR2 are WNHNN and SYGVQD (reference sequence). The CDR3 has 15 amino acids. Written as DNA, the CDR3 is TGCGCCATCTGCCCTGGGACAGGGGACCTGACTGAAGCTTTCTTT. Its protein is CAICPGTGDLTEAFF.

A note on this clonotype: A much larger clone sits a single nucleotide away, making a read error possible. The rearrangement uses TRBV5-4 and TRBJ2-2; maybe TRBD2 (5 bases). The CDR3 has 15 residues. The V end was cut by 4 bases, the J end by 10 bases, with 20 bases between. CDR1 and CDR2 from the germline V gene are SGHNT and YYREEE (reference sequence). CDR3 sequence: CASSPTGWRSEELFF. Written as DNA, the CDR3 is TGTGCCAGCAGCCCCACGGGGTGGAGGAGCGAGGAGCTGTTTTTT.

The V gene is TRBV7-2, the J gene TRBJ1-5; no reliable D call. Trimming left V 5 bases short and J 4 bases short, with 9 bases between. This CDR3 region has 13 residues. Germline V CDR1 and CDR2: SGHTA, FQGNSA. CDR3 amino acids: CASSDGRNQPQHF. The CDR3 nucleotides are TGTGCCAGCAGCGACGGACGGAATCAGCCCCAGCATTTT.

The chain uses TRBV7-2 and TRBJ2-1; D unclear. The V end lost 2 bases, the J end lost 0 bases, and 8 bases lay between the germline ends. This CDR3 has 15 residues. Germline V gives CDR1 SGHTA, CDR2 FQGNSA. In DNA form, the CDR3 reads TGTGCCAGCAGCTTATTAGATAGCTCCTACAATGAGCAGTTCTTC. Translating gives CASSLLDSSYNEQFF.

As for this clonotype: Its ends do not fully match the called genes, so a read error is possible. This rearrangement joins TRBV5-4 to TRBJ1-6, with D maybe TRBD1 (5 bases). The CDR3 contains 15 residues. The germline V gene has CDR1 SGHNT and CDR2 YYREEE (reference sequence). The CDR3 is CANSLDDRGHSPLHF. The DNA for the CDR3 is TGTGCCAACAGCTTGGATGACAGAGGTCATTCACCCCTCCACTTT.